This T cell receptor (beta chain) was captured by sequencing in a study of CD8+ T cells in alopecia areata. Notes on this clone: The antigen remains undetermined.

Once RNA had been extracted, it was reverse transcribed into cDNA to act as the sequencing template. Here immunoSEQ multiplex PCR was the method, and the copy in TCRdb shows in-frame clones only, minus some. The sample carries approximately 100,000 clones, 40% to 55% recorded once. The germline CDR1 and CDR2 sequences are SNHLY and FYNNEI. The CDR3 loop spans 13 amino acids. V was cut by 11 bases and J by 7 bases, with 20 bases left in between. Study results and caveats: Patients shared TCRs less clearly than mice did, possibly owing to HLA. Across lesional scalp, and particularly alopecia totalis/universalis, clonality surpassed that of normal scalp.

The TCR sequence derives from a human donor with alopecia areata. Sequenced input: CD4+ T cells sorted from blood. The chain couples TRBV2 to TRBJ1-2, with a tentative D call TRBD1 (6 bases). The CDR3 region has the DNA TGTGCCTCCCTCGCAGTTAAGGGGGGTGGCTACACCTTC. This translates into CASLAVKGGGYTF.